This T cell receptor beta chain was identified during a study of beta chain features in type 1 diabetes. The study, taken as a whole, reports: Type 1 diabetes patients had TCRB CDR3s that were shorter (moderately but significantly so) in all four CD4+ subsets.

Details on this clone: The antigen is undetermined.

Approximately 110 mL of blood, on average, came from one heparinised draw per donor. Expressed TCRB transcripts were sequenced because the isolated RNA had all been reverse transcribed beforehand. The read count averaged approximately 3.3 million across naive, central memory and regulatory T cell samples. TCRdb keeps only in-frame clones here, not all; method: immunoSEQ multiplex PCR. The profile covers 300,000 to 350,000 clones, with under 8.5% appearing a single time and less than 0.45% taken by the ten largest. The V end lost 5 bases, the J end lost 4 bases, and 14 bases lay between the germline ends. Germline V gives CDR1 SGHVS, CDR2 FNYEAQ. The CDR3 consists of 14 residues.

Sequenced material: central memory CD4+ T cells from blood. This sequence joins TRBV7-6 and TRBJ2-5, with D uncertain. The receptor comes from a woman aged 18-29 years in good health. In nucleotides, the CDR3 is TGTGCCAGCAGCCCCCGGGTGGACGGAGAGACCCAGTACTTC. It specifies CASSPRVDGETQYF.